The source of this TCR beta chain is a study of blood T cell repertoires in COVID-19. Study details: T cells, B-cell-depleted T cells, or PBMCs provided the cDNA or gDNA that served as material.

The table came from immunoSEQ multiplex PCR; TCRdb's copy has only in-frame clones and leaves some out. The profile shows some 380,000 clones, over 75% of them singletons. Germline-derived CDR1 and CDR2 are SEHNR and FQNEAQ (reference sequence). The length of the CDR3 is 18 residues. Trimming took 5 bases from V and 2 from J; bases not matched to a gene: 16. The chain joins TRBV7-9 to TRBJ1-1, with TRBD1 identical over 8 bases. Sequencing was performed on PBMCs or T cells enriched from blood (not recorded which). The receptor's source is a woman in her thirties or forties with acute COVID-19. CDR3 sequence: CASSPKVQGARFNTEAFF. For the CDR3, the DNA is TGTGCCAGCAGCCCCAAAGTGCAGGGGGCGAGGTTCAACACTGAAGCTTTCTTT.